What follows is one T cell receptor beta chain and its context. This entry comes from a study of blood T cell repertoires in COVID-19. The assay was immunoSEQ multiplex PCR, and TCRdb's table has in-frame clones only and misses some. The data hold some 240,000 clones, with 75% to 90% observed a single time. The CDR3 runs to 14 residues. CDR1 and CDR2 from the germline V gene are KGHSH and LQKENI. The junction had 1 base not matched to a gene; V was cut back by 4 bases and J by 2 bases. Researchers sorted participants into cohorts using their self-reported clinical history. The chain uses TRBV18 and TRBJ1-4; 7 bases are shared with TRBD1. What was sequenced was PBMCs or T cells enriched from blood (not recorded which). This sequence originates from a woman aged 40 to 55 who had been exposed to COVID-19. CDR3 coding DNA: TGTGCCAGCTCACAGGGGGCGACTAATGAAAAACTGTTTTTT. It is translated as CASSQGATNEKLFF.